These T cell receptor beta chains were read from a single sample in a study of OX40 agonist ivuxolimab in advanced cancers. Generated by immunoSEQ multiplex PCR, the TCRdb table keeps only in-frame clones and is missing some. The sample records around 70,000 clones, 85% to 90% being singletons. Here the sequenced sample was CD4+ or CD8+ T cells sorted from blood, taken in a trial of the OX40 agonist ivuxolimab. The receptors derive from an adult with an advanced solid tumor such as melanoma, head and neck, liver or kidney cancer. The CDR3 runs from the conserved cysteine through the conserved F or W. The D gene is left open where the match is weak. Only some rows state a clone size, as once, few, many or a class for expanded clones.

TRBV28,-,TRBJ1-5,TRBD1,CASSPGTGGFNQPQHF,TGTGCCAGCAGCCCAGGGACAGGGGGCTTCAATCAGCCCCAGCATTTT
TRBV9,-,TRBJ2-3,-,CASSVAYSPDTQYF,TGTGCCAGCAGCGTAGCCTACAGTCCAGATACGCAGTATTTT
TRBV29-1,-,TRBJ2-3,TRBD2,CSVDSSGGSRTQYF,TGCAGCGTTGACTCTAGCGGGGGTTCGAGGACGCAGTATTTT
TRBV11-2,-,TRBJ1-2,-,CASSTPGSYYGYTF,TGTGCCAGCAGTACCCCGGGGTCTTACTATGGCTACACCTTC
TRBV11-3,-,TRBJ2-1,-,CASSLDRGDISYNEQFF,TGTGCCAGCAGCTTAGATCGGGGGGACATATCCTACAATGAGCAGTTCTTC
TRBV11-2,-,TRBJ2-3,-,CASGHLGQAQYF,TGTGCCAGCGGTCACTTGGGGCAGGCGCAGTATTTT
TRBV9,-,TRBJ2-7,TRBD2,CASSVGGLADYEQYF,TGTGCCAGCAGCGTGGGCGGACTAGCGGACTACGAGCAGTACTTC
TRBV5-1,-,TRBJ2-3,TRBD2,CASSLAITSGTADTQYF,TGCGCCAGCAGCTTGGCAATAACTAGCGGGACTGCAGATACGCAGTATTTT
TRBV6-4,-,TRBJ2-7,TRBD2,CASSVLAGRSYEQYF,TGTGCCAGCAGCGTACTAGCGGGCCGCTCCTACGAGCAGTACTTC
TRBV5-4,few,TRBJ1-5,-,CASSLDNNQPQHF,TGTGCCAGCAGCTTGGACAATAATCAGCCCCAGCATTTT
TRBV4-3,-,TRBJ2-7,-,CASSQRTGDYEQYF,TGCGCCAGCAGCCAACGGACGGGGGACTACGAGCAGTACTTC
TRBV15,-,TRBJ1-4,-,CATSSRDRNEKLFF,TGTGCCACCAGCAGCCGGGACCGTAATGAAAAACTGTTTTTT
TRBV18,-,TRBJ2-3,-,CASSPKRLATNRNTSTDTQYF,TGTGCCAGCTCACCGAAGAGGCTAGCGACAAATCGGAATACTAGCACAGATACGCAGTATTTT
TRBV28,once,TRBJ2-2,TRBD2,CASSLRGGVNTGELFF,TGTGCCAGCAGTTTAAGGGGAGGGGTGAACACCGGGGAGCTGTTTTTT